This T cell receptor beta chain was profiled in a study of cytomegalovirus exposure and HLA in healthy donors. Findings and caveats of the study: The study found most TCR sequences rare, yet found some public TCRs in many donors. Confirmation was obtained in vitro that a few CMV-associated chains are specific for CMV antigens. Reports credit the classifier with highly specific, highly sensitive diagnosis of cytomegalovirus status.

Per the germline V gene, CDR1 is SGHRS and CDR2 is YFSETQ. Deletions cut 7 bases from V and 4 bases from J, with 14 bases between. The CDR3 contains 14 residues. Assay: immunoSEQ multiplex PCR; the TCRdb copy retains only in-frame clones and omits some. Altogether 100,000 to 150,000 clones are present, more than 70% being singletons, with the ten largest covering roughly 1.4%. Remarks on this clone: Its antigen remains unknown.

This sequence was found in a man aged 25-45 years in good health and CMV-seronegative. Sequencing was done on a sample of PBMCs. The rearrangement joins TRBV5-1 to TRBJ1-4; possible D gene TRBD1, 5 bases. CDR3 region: CASAPRGDNEKLFF. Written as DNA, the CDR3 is TGCGCCAGCGCGCCCCGGGGGGATAATGAAAAACTGTTTTTT.